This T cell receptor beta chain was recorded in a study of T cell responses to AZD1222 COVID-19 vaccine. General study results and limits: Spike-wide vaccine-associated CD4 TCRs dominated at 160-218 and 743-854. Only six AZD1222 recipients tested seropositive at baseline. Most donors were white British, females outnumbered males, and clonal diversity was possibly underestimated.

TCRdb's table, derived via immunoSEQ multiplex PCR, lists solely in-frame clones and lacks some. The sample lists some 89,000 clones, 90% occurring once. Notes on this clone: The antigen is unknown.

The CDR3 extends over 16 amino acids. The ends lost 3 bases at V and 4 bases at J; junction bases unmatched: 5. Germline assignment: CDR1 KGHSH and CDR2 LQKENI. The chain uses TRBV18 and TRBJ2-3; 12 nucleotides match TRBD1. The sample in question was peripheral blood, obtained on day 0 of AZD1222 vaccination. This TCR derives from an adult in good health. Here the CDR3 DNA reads TGTGCCAGCTCACCTCCCGGGACAGGGGGCTCAGATACGCAGTATTTT. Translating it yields CASSPPGTGGSDTQYF.